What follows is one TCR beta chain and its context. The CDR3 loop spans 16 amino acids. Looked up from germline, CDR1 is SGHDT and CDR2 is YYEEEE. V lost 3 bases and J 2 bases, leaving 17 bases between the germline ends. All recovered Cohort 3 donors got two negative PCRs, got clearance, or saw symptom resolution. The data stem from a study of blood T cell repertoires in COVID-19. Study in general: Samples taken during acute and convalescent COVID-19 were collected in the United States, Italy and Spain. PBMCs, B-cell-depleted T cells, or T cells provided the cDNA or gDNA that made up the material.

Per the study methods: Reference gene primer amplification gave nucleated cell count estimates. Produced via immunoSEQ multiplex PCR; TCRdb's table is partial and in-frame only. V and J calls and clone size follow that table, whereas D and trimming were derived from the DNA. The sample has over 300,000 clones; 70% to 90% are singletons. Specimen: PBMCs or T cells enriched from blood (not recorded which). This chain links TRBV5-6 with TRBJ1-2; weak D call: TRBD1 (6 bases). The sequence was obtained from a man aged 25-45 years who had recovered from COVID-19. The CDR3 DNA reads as TGTGCCAGCAGCTCGGGAGGACAGACATACAACTATGGCTACACCTTC. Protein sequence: CASSSGGQTYNYGYTF.